These 4 T cell receptor beta chains were sequenced from one sample in a study of T cell changes during pregnancy in multiple sclerosis. Clones were sequenced by immunoSEQ multiplex PCR, and TCRdb holds only the in-frame ones, with some missing. The sample lists tens of thousands of clones; 70% to 90% were seen once. Specimen: peripheral blood, collected before pregnancy. The source of these receptors is a female donor with multiple sclerosis, enrolled in a pregnancy study.

The chain couples TRBV5-4 to TRBJ2-1, with 10 bases aligning to TRBD1. The junction had 6 bases not matched to a gene; V was cut back by 0 bases and J by 3 bases. CDR3 length: 17 amino acids. Germline values: CDR1 SGHNT, CDR2 YYREEE (reference sequence). The DNA for the CDR3 is TGTGCCAGCAGCTTGGTGGGACAGGGGTCCGTCTACAATGAGCAGTTCTTC. It encodes CASSLVGQGSVYNEQFF.

The chain links TRBV2 to TRBJ2-3; TRBD2 agrees at 10 bases. The CDR3 has 16 amino acids. Germline assignment: CDR1 SNHLY and CDR2 FYNNEI. The trim removed 8 bases at V and 3 bases at J, leaving 11 bases unmatched. The CDR3 loop is CASGRLAGAGTDTQYF. For the CDR3, the DNA is TGTGCCAGCGGGCGGCTAGCGGGAGCAGGGACAGATACGCAGTATTTT.

This sequence joins TRBV7-2 and TRBJ1-5, with a tentative D call TRBD1 (6 bases). The CDR3 runs 14 residues. The germline V gene has CDR1 SGHTA and CDR2 FQGNSA. With 6 bases removed from V and 6 bases from J, the gap between germline ends came to 15 bases. The CDR3 nucleotides are TGTGCCAGCAGTAGGGACACTAACCGTCAGCCCCAGCATTTT. Residues: CASSRDTNRQPQHF.

The count of this clone is one. This sequence joins TRBV7-2 and TRBJ2-7, with a possible D match to TRBD2 (6 bases). Trimming shortened V by 2 bases and J by 1 base, and 18 bases separated the two germline ends. This CDR3 spans 17 amino acids. Germline CDR1 SGHTA, CDR2 FQGNSA. CDR3 DNA sequence: TGTGCCAGCAGCTTAAGAACGGACGCTAGCGAATCCTACGAGCAGTACTTC. This encodes CASSLRTDASESYEQYF. The full variable domain, with the rest looked up from reference TRBV7-2 and TRBJ2-7, is GAGVSQSPSNKVTEKGKDVELRCDPISGHTALYWYRQSLGQGLEFLIYFQGNSAPDKSGLPSDRFSAERTGGSVSTLTIQRTQQEDSAVYLCASSLRTDASESYEQYFGPGTRLTVT.